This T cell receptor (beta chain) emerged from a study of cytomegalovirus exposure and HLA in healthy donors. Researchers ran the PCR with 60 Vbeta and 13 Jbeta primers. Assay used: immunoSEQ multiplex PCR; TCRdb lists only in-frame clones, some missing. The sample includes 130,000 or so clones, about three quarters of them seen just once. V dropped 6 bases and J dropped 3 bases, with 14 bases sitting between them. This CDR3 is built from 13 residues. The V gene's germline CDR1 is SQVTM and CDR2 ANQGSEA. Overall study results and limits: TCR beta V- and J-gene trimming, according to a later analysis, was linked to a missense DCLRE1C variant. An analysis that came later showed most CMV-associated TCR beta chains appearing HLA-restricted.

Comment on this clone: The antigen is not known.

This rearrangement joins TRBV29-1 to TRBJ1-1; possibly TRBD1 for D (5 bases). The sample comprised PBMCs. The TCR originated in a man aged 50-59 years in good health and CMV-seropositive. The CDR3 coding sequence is TGCAGCGTAGACCTGGCGGGGGACACTGAAGCTTTCTTT. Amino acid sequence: CSVDLAGDTEAFF.